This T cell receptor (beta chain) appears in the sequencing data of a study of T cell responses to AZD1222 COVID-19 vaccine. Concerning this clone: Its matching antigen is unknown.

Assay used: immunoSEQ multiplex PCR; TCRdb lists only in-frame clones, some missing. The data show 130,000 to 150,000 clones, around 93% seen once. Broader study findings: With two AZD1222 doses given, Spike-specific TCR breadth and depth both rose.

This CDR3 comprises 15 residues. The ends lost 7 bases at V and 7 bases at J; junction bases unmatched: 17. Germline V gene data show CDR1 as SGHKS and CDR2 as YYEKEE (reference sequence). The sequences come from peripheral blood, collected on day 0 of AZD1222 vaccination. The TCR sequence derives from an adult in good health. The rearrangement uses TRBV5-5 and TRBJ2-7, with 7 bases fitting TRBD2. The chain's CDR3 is CASRLGGTARTEQYF. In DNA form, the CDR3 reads TGTGCCAGCCGCCTGGGGGGGACGGCCCGGACGGAGCAGTACTTC.